This T cell receptor (beta chain) appears in the sequencing data of a study of blood T cell repertoires in COVID-19. Original data processing: Nucleated cell counts were estimated from reference gene primer amplification. Sequencing was performed with immunoSEQ multiplex PCR; in TCRdb, only in-frame clones are kept and a portion is missing. D and trimming were read from the DNA, whereas the V and J calls and clone size are those reported in that table. The table includes 160,000 or so clones, about four fifths detected once. This CDR3 is 17 amino acids long. With V trimmed by 1 base and J by 4 bases, 11 bases remained unmatched. Germline-derived CDR1 and CDR2 are SEHNR and FQNEAQ (reference sequence).

The rearrangement links TRBV7-9 to TRBJ2-5; 8 bases match TRBD1. This receptor was identified in a man aged 70-80 years who had recovered from COVID-19. The sequenced material came from peripheral blood. DNA of the CDR3: TGTGCCAGCAGCTTAGGTGTGGCGCAGGGGGCTATAGAGACCCAGTACTTC. Protein: CASSLGVAQGAIETQYF.